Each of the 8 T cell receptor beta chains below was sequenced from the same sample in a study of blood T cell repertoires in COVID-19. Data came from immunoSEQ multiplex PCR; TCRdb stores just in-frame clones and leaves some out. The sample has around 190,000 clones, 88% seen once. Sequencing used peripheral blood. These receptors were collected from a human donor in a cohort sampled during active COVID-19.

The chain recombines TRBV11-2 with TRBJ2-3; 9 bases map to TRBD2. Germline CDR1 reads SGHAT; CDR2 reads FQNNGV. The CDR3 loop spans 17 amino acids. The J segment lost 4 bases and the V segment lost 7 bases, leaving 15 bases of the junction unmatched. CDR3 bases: TGTGCCAGCACCCTTCAGGGGGGCGGGAGGGCCTCAGATACGCAGTATTTT. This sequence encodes CASTLQGGGRASDTQYF.

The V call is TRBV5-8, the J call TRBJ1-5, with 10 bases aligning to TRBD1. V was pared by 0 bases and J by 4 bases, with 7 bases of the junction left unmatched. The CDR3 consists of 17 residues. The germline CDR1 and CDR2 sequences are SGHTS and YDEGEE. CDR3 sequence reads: CASSLVGQGLPNQPQHF. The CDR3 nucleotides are TGTGCCAGCAGCTTGGTGGGACAGGGGCTCCCAAATCAGCCCCAGCATTTT.

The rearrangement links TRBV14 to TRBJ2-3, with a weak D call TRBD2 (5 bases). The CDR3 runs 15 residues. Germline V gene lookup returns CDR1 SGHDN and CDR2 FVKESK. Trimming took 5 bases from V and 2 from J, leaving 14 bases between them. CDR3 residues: CASSMRTDYTDTQYF. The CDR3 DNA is TGTGCCAGCAGCATGCGGACTGACTACACAGATACGCAGTATTTT.

The CDR3: CASSIRLAEETQYF. The CDR3 DNA follows: TGTGCCAGTAGTATAAGACTAGCGGAAGAGACCCAGTACTTC. The chain links TRBV19 to TRBJ2-5; TRBD2 aligns across 9 bases. V lost 2 bases to trimming and J lost 3 bases; unmatched junction nucleotides: 1. This CDR3 has 14 residues. CDR1 and CDR2 (germline): LNHDA, SQIVND (reference sequence).

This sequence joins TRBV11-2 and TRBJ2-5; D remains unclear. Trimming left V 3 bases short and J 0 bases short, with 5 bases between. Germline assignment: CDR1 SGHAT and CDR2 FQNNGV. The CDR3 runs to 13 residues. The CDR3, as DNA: TGTGCCAGCAGCTTCTCTTACCAAGAGACCCAGTACTTC. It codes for CASSFSYQETQYF.

In nucleotides, the CDR3 is TGTGCCAGCAGTTGGATGCGGGACAGACCCTACGAGCAGTACTTC. Amino acids: CASSWMRDRPYEQYF. V gene TRBV6-2 or TRBV6-3 combines with J gene TRBJ2-7, with D perhaps TRBD1 (7 bases). Trimming shortened V by 4 bases and J by 2 bases, and 15 bases separated the two germline ends. This CDR3 region has 15 residues. From germline, CDR1 is MNHEY and CDR2 SVGEGT.

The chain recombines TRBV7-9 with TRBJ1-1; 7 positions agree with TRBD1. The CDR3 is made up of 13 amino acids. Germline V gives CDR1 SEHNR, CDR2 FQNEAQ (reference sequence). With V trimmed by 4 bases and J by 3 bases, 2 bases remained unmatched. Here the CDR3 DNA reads TGTGCCAGCAGCTCCCAGGGGGACACTGAAGCTTTCTTT. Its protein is CASSSQGDTEAFF.

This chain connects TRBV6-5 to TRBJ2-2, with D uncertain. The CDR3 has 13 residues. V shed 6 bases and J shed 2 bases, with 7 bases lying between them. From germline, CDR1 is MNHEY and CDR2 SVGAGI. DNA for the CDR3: TGTGCCAGCAGGACGGGTAACACCGGGGAGCTGTTTTTT. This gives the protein CASRTGNTGELFF.